A selection of T cell receptor beta chains follows, all from one sample in a study of CD8 T cells in ankylosing spondylitis. TCRdb re-called the 5' RACE reads through MiXCR, storing one row per CDR3 protein. There are about 140,000 distinct CDR3 sequences in the sample; 5.5% to 7.5% occur only once, and 9.5% to 15% lies in the top ten. The sample consisted of blood, either unsorted or a sorted T cell fraction (not recorded which). The receptors were sampled from a female donor with ankylosing spondylitis or in good health (not recorded which). Each CDR3 is given without its conserved first and last residue. Each record gives: J gene, D gene, V gene, CDR3 protein. The D gene is left open where the match is weak.

TRBJ2-5,TRBD2,TRBV9,ASSAERGGHFTQY
TRBJ1-2,TRBD1,TRBV29-1,SAGLRDRAFGGYT
TRBJ2-1,NA,TRBV24-1,ATSDARNGENEQF
TRBJ1-1,NA,TRBV6-2/TRBV6-3,ASSYFPENTEAF
TRBJ1-6,NA,TRBV6-1,ASSPFGGVEGSPLH
TRBJ1-4,NA,TRBV5-1,ASSLVGVDEKLF
TRBJ1-2,NA,TRBV5-1,ASSSRDTQLGYT
TRBJ1-5,TRBD1,TRBV12-3/TRBV12-4,ASSSTGDNQPQH
TRBJ1-1,NA,TRBV5-1,ASSPGTSNTEAF
TRBJ1-4,NA,TRBV3-1,ASSQSPRQRLNEKLF
TRBJ2-7,TRBD2,TRBV6-5,ASSSGRDEQY
TRBJ1-1,TRBD1,TRBV30,AWRGDRGNTEAF
TRBJ2-3,NA,TRBV9,ASSQGPADTQY
TRBJ2-2,TRBD1,TRBV5-4,ASSWDRETGELF
TRBJ2-3,NA,TRBV7-2,ASSLVGDRADTQY
TRBJ1-3,NA,TRBV7-3,ASSLLGPGNTIY
TRBJ2-2,TRBD1,TRBV5-1,ASIGTVNTGELF
TRBJ2-1,TRBD2,TRBV7-3,ASSVIAGRTYNEQF
TRBJ2-5,NA,TRBV6-5,ASSAGGETQY
TRBJ2-4,TRBD1,TRBV5-1,ASSLVWDRGNIQY
TRBJ1-2,TRBD1,TRBV6-2/TRBV6-3,ASTQGQGGYT
TRBJ1-2,NA,TRBV12-3/TRBV12-4,ASRSTAYGYT
TRBJ1-5,NA,TRBV12-3/TRBV12-4,ASSFVSNQPQH
TRBJ2-7,NA,TRBV5-1,ASSSGLPTYEQY
TRBJ1-3,NA,TRBV4-2,ASSQEGQGSSGNTIY
TRBJ1-2,NA,TRBV6-5,ASSYSFGASYGYT
TRBJ2-3,NA,TRBV7-2,ASSLGGVRTDTQY
TRBJ1-1,NA,TRBV6-4,ASSAGRGTEAF
TRBJ2-1,NA,TRBV12-3/TRBV12-4,ASSFPMERQF
TRBJ1-6,NA,TRBV3-1,ASSQEWTPRRGSPLH
TRBJ1-1,NA,TRBV6-1,ATPMGAVMNTEAF
TRBJ2-2,TRBD2,TRBV7-7,ASGDTGELF
TRBJ2-7,NA,TRBV9,ASSVGGEGSISYEQY
TRBJ2-7,NA,TRBV29-1,SVGGYYEQY
TRBJ2-1,NA,TRBV3-1,ASSPGPFEQF
TRBJ1-1,NA,TRBV27,ASSLSIGRALGTEAF
TRBJ1-3,NA,TRBV12-3/TRBV12-4,ASRTGGLSGNTIY
TRBJ2-1,NA,TRBV29-1,SVARDGSYNEQF
TRBJ1-4,NA,TRBV29-1,SVALSEEKLF
TRBJ2-1,NA,TRBV5-1,ASSLGQSNEQF
TRBJ2-5,TRBD1,TRBV20-1,SARPVDRNPWETQY
TRBJ2-7,NA,TRBV6-2/TRBV6-3,ASTDYYEQY